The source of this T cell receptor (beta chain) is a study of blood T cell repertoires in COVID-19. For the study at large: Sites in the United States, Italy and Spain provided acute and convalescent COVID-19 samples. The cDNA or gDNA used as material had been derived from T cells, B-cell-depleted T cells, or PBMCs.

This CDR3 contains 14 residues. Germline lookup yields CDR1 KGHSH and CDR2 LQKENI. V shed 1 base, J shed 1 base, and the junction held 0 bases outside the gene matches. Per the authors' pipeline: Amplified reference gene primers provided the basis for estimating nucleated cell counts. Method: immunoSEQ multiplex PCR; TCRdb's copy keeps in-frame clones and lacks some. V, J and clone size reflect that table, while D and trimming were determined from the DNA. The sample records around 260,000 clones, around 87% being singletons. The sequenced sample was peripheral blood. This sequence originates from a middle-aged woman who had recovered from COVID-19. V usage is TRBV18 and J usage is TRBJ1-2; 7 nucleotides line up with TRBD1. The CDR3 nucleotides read TGTGCCAGCTCACCACGGGACAGTAACTATGGCTACACCTTC. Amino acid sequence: CASSPRDSNYGYTF.